These T cell receptor beta chains were read from a single sample in a study of T cells in localized non-small cell lung cancer. The repertoire was sequenced with immunoSEQ multiplex PCR; TCRdb's copy has only in-frame clones and lacks some. The table lists tens of thousands of clones, around 86% of them singletons. The sample in question was peripheral blood, obtained before any cancer treatment. These receptors were collected from a man aged 18 to 50 with stage I lung adenocarcinoma. Both conserved end residues are part of each CDR3. A D gene is named only where the DNA matches it firmly. Clone size, where shown, is once, few, many, or a class for clones that have expanded.

d_call,v_call,clone_size,cdr3_length,j_call,cdr3_nt,cdr3_aa
TRBD1,TRBV6-6,NA,15,TRBJ1-2,TGTGCCAGCAGCCAATCCGCACAGGGGAACTATGGCTACACCTTC,CASSQSAQGNYGYTF
NA,TRBV2,NA,15,TRBJ2-1,TGTGCCAGCAGTGAACTAGCCTCCAACGGGGGTGAGCAGTTCTTC,CASSELASNGGEQFF
NA,TRBV5-4,NA,14,TRBJ2-7,TGTGCCAGCAGCTTGGCGGGACGGGACTACGAGCAGTACTTC,CASSLAGRDYEQYF
NA,TRBV18,NA,14,TRBJ2-7,TGTGCCAGCTCACCACCGGACCGACCCTACGAGCAGTACTTC,CASSPPDRPYEQYF
TRBD1,TRBV19,NA,16,TRBJ1-1,TGTGCCAGTAGTCCCCGGACAGGGTCCATGAACACTGAAGCTTTCTTT,CASSPRTGSMNTEAFF
NA,TRBV10-3,NA,14,TRBJ1-2,TGTGCCATCAGTGAGTCGAGGGGGGCCGATGGCTACACCTTC,CAISESRGADGYTF
NA,TRBV14,NA,15,TRBJ2-2,TGTGCCAGCAGCACCCTGTCAGAGAACACCGGGGAGCTGTTTTTT,CASSTLSENTGELFF
NA,TRBV6-6,NA,12,TRBJ2-5,TGTGCCAGCAGCCTTAAGTTGGAGACCCAGTACTTC,CASSLKLETQYF
NA,TRBV9,NA,15,TRBJ1-3,TGTGCCAGCAGCGTAGAAGGGGCACCTGGAAACACCATATATTTT,CASSVEGAPGNTIYF
NA,TRBV30,NA,15,TRBJ1-2,TGTGCCTGGAGTGGGGTTCTTACAATTAACTATGGCTACACCTTC,CAWSGVLTINYGYTF
NA,TRBV13,once,16,TRBJ1-1,TGTGCCAGCAGCCTGCATAGGGGGGCTTCTGACACTGAAGCTTTCTTT,CASSLHRGASDTEAFF
TRBD2,TRBV11-3,NA,16,TRBJ2-4,TGTGCCAGCAGCTCCGGGACTAGTAGGAGGAAAAACATTCAGTACTTC,CASSSGTSRRKNIQYF
TRBD1,TRBV30,few,14,TRBJ1-4,TGTGCCTGGAGTGAACAGGGGAAACGTGAAAAACTGTTTTTT,CAWSEQGKREKLFF
NA,TRBV6-5,NA,13,TRBJ1-1,TGTGCCAGCAGTTACTGGGGTAACACTGAAGCTTTCTTT,CASSYWGNTEAFF
NA,TRBV6-1,NA,15,TRBJ2-7,TGTGCCAGCAGTGTAACCGGGACGGCGGCCTACGAGCAGTACTTC,CASSVTGTAAYEQYF
NA,TRBV4-2,NA,16,TRBJ2-1,TGTGCCAGCAGCCAAGAGTTCGCCTTTTCGTACGATGAGCAGTTCTTC,CASSQEFAFSYDEQFF
NA,TRBV2,NA,17,TRBJ2-2,TGTGCCAGCAGTCTTAGCCGGGGCGGCGGGGACACCGGGGAGCTGTTTTTT,CASSLSRGGGDTGELFF
NA,TRBV25-1,once,14,TRBJ2-7,TGTGCCAGCAGTGAAGGATTGGGGTTATACGAGCAGTACTTC,CASSEGLGLYEQYF
NA,TRBV28,NA,13,TRBJ1-3,TGTGCCAGCAGCGGACTGGAAGGAAACACCATATATTTT,CASSGLEGNTIYF
TRBD1,TRBV5-1,NA,15,TRBJ1-1,TGCGCCAGCAGCCCAGGGACAGGGAGGAACACTGAAGCTTTCTTT,CASSPGTGRNTEAFF
TRBD1,TRBV30,NA,15,TRBJ2-2,TGTGCCTGGAGTGTCTGGGACAGGGTCACCGGGGAGCTGTTTTTT,CAWSVWDRVTGELFF
TRBD1,TRBV7-8,NA,16,TRBJ1-1,TGTGCCAGCAGCCCCCGACAGGGACAGATGAACACTGAAGCTTTCTTT,CASSPRQGQMNTEAFF
TRBD1,TRBV11-2,NA,16,TRBJ1-1,TGTGCCAGCAGCCCCTGGACAGGTGGGCAGAACACTGAAGCTTTCTTT,CASSPWTGGQNTEAFF
NA,TRBV9,NA,15,TRBJ2-1,TGTGCCAGCAGCGTAGCGGGGGGCCCTTTCAATGAGCAGTTCTTC,CASSVAGGPFNEQFF
NA,TRBV19,NA,13,TRBJ2-5,TGTGCCAGTAGTCCCATGGAGGGAAAGACCCAGTACTTC,CASSPMEGKTQYF
NA,TRBV15,NA,14,TRBJ1-1,TGTGCCACCAGCAGAGATAAGAGGGACACTGAAGCTTTCTTT,CATSRDKRDTEAFF
NA,TRBV5-8,NA,15,TRBJ2-7,TGTGCCAGCAGCCCGGAGATTGCAGGGAGAAACGAGCAGTACTTC,CASSPEIAGRNEQYF
NA,TRBV4-1,NA,15,TRBJ1-5,TGCGCCAGCAGCCAGTACAGGAATAGCAATCAGCCCCAGCATTTT,CASSQYRNSNQPQHF
NA,TRBV7-8,NA,13,TRBJ1-6,TGTGCCAGCAGCCCCGACTATAATTCACCCCTCCACTTT,CASSPDYNSPLHF
NA,TRBV21-1,NA,16,TRBJ1-1,TGTGCCAGCAGCCCCCAACGGACAGAAGAGGCGGTTGAAGCTTTCTTT,CASSPQRTEEAVEAFF